One sample yielded the 19 T cell receptor beta chains listed below, sequenced in a study of T cell repertoires in cytomegalovirus infection. MiXCR, run by TCRdb on the reads, gives a single entry per CDR3 protein. The sample includes hundreds of thousands of distinct CDR3 sequences, approximately 30% of them seen just once. What was sequenced was PBMCs. The receptors here all came from a human donor in good health (CMV status not recorded). Some clones in this sample may be carry-over from other donors' samples.

Many counts were recorded for this clonotype. V is TRBV11-2 and J is TRBJ2-7; TRBD2 matches 7 bases. The CDR3 is 20 residues long. In germline, CDR1 is SGHAT, CDR2 FQNNGV. Trimming removed 0 bases from V and 1 base from J; junction bases left unmatched: 18. The CDR3 region has the DNA TGTGCCAGCAGCTTAGATCAGAGGAGCGGGACGGGGGGTGTATCCTACGAGCAGTACTTC. Translating it yields CASSLDQRSGTGGVSYEQYF.

In regard to this clonotype: Germline is not matched at one junction end, which may reflect a read error. The CDR3 region is CAISIAVTEQFF. The CDR3 DNA reads as TGTGCCATTAGTATAGCCGTGACCGAGCAGTTCTTC. The gene calls are TRBV19 and TRBJ2-1; D unclear. The germline V gene has CDR1 LNHDA and CDR2 SQIVND (reference sequence). This CDR3 is built from 12 residues.

A note on this clonotype: At one of its ends the junction is not consistent with the germline gene, which may arise from a read error. The chain uses TRBV7-2 and TRBJ2-5, with D tentatively TRBD1 or TRBD2 (5 bases each). This CDR3 region has 16 residues. Germline loops: CDR1 SGHTA, CDR2 FQGNSA. CDR3 DNA sequence: TGTGCCAGCAGCTTAGTGCAAGGGGAGTACCAAGAGGCCCAGTACTTC. Residues: CASSLVQGEYQEAQYF.

The chain couples TRBV28 to TRBJ1-5, with D possibly matching TRBD1 (5 bases). Germline V gene data show CDR1 as MDHEN and CDR2 as SYDVKM. The CDR3 spans 15 residues. Trimming pared 3 bases from V and 6 bases from J, leaving 15 bases between. The CDR3 loop reads CASSLYPGGAQPQHF. For the CDR3, the DNA is TGTGCCAGCAGTTTGTACCCGGGGGGTGCTCAGCCCCAGCATTTT.

The genes are TRBV6-8 and TRBJ2-1; TRBD1 might be the D (5 bases). Trimming left V 2 bases short and J 6 bases short, with 14 bases between. The length of the CDR3 is 15 residues. Germline V gene data show CDR1 as MNHGY and CDR2 as SAAAGT. The CDR3 bases are TGTGCCAGCAGTTACGCAGGGTTGGGGCGCAATGAGCAGTTCTTC. It yields the protein CASSYAGLGRNEQFF.

Written as DNA, the CDR3 is TGTGCCACCAGCAGAGATGGGACAGGTGGTCGCACAGATACGCAGTATTTT. This sequence encodes CATSRDGTGGRTDTQYF. The genes are TRBV15 and TRBJ2-3, with TRBD1 matching 8 bases. Germline V lookup: CDR1 LNHNV, CDR2 YYDKDF (reference sequence). The V gene end was trimmed by 0 bases and the J gene end by 1 base; junction bases not matched to a gene: 6. This CDR3 is 17 amino acids long.

This clonotype was detected a few times. This chain connects TRBV7-6 to TRBJ2-7; no clear D gene. V shed 5 bases and J shed 0 bases, with 11 bases lying between them. This CDR3 has 14 residues. The germline V gene encodes CDR1 SGHVS and CDR2 FNYEAQ. CDR3 DNA: TGTGCCAGCAGCCCGGATTCAAGCTCCTACGAGCAGTACTTC. As protein: CASSPDSSSYEQYF.

This clonotype was detected a few times. V gene TRBV11-2 combines with J gene TRBJ2-3; 8 nucleotides agree with TRBD2. The CDR3 consists of 16 residues. CDR1 and CDR2 (germline): SGHAT, FQNNGV. Trimming took 2 bases from V and 3 from J; bases not matched to a gene: 7. The CDR3 loop is CASSLSGGGWTDTQYF. CDR3 coding DNA: TGTGCCAGCAGCTTATCGGGCGGGGGGTGGACAGATACGCAGTATTTT. The full variable domain, its missing parts supplied by reference TRBV11-2 and TRBJ2-3, is EAGVAQSPRYKIIEKRQSVAFWCNPISGHATLYWYQQILGQGPKLLIQFQNNGVVDDSQLPKDRFSAERLKGVDSTLKIQPAKLEDSAVYLCASSLSGGGWTDTQYFGPGTRLTVL.

As to this clonotype: At one of its ends the junction is not consistent with the germline gene, which may arise from a read error. This chain links TRBV10-3 with TRBJ2-5; D remains unclear. The CDR3 is 12 residues long. CDR1 is ENHRY and CDR2 is SYGVKD in the germline V gene. The CDR3 is CAISVTQATQYF. The CDR3 coding sequence is TGTGCCATCAGTGTTACCCAAGCGACCCAGTACTTC.

This chain connects TRBV2 to TRBJ1-6; a weak D match, TRBD1 (5 bases). The CDR3 runs 13 residues. In germline, CDR1 is SNHLY, CDR2 FYNNEI. The V end was cut by 6 bases, the J end by 6 bases, with 9 bases between. CDR3 nucleotides: TGTGCCAGCAGGGGGCCGGGTAATTCACCCCTCCACTTT. It is translated as CASRGPGNSPLHF.

This clonotype appeared a few times. The chain has TRBV27 and TRBJ1-1; TRBD1 is a possible D gene (6 bases). V was clipped by 5 bases and J by 6 bases, with 13 bases between them. The germline V gene encodes CDR1 MNHEY and CDR2 SMNVEV (reference sequence). The CDR3 is made up of 13 amino acids. DNA of the CDR3: TGTGCCAGCAGTGCTTACAGGGCCTCTGAAGCTTTCTTT. This sequence encodes CASSAYRASEAFF.

The sample holds many counts of this clonotype. The V call is TRBV7-8, the J call TRBJ2-1; D perhaps matches TRBD2 (6 bases). The germline CDR1 and CDR2 sequences are SGHVS and FQNEAQ. Trimming removed 5 bases from V and 7 bases from J, with 18 bases in between. This CDR3 has 15 amino acids. CDR3 loop: CASSAPPGTPNEQFF. The CDR3 DNA reads TGTGCCAGCAGCGCACCCCCCGGGACTCCAAATGAGCAGTTCTTC.

This chain joins TRBV20-1 and TRBJ2-1, with TRBD1 matching 10 bases. J was trimmed by 7 bases and V by 3 bases; bases with no gene match: 6. The CDR3 covers 14 residues. The germline CDR1 and CDR2 sequences are DFQATT and SNEGSKA (reference sequence). CDR3 protein: CSASLGQGRNEQFF. CDR3 DNA: TGCAGTGCTAGTCTGGGACAGGGGAGGAATGAGCAGTTCTTC.

This chain connects TRBV6-1 to TRBJ1-6; D remains unclear. CDR3 length equals 15 residues. The germline V gene has CDR1 MNHNS and CDR2 SASEGT. The ends were cut back, 6 bases at V and 5 bases at J, with 14 bases in the middle. CDR3 in amino acids: CASSSLGRNNSPLHF. For the CDR3, the DNA is TGTGCCAGCAGCTCATTGGGTCGAAATAATTCACCCCTCCACTTT.

There are a few counts of this clonotype. V is TRBV4-1 and J is TRBJ1-1; 11 bases align to TRBD1. This CDR3 comprises 17 residues. Trimming cost V 1 base and J 3 bases; bases outside gene matches: 7. CDR1 and CDR2 from the germline V gene are MGHRA and YSYEKL. CDR3 amino acids: CASSQGTGGVGHTEAFF. In DNA form, the CDR3 reads TGCGCCAGCAGCCAAGGGACAGGGGGCGTGGGGCACACTGAAGCTTTCTTT.

This clonotype occurred a few times. This chain uses TRBV13 with TRBJ2-3; D tentatively reads TRBD1 or TRBD2 (5 bases each). With 4 bases removed from V and 0 bases from J, the gap between germline ends came to 14 bases. The length of the CDR3 is 16 residues. Per germline, CDR1 PRHDT and CDR2 FYEKMQ (reference sequence). The CDR3 loop is CASSSARDASTDTQYF. The CDR3 nucleotides are TGTGCCAGCAGCTCCGCCCGGGACGCGAGCACAGATACGCAGTATTTT.

This clonotype was observed many times. V usage is TRBV7-6 and J usage is TRBJ1-5; D is unresolved. Germline V gene sequence: CDR1 SGHVS, CDR2 FNYEAQ. The CDR3 consists of 15 residues. The germline V and J ends were trimmed by 5 bases and 3 bases, with 14 bases remaining between them. This CDR3 reads CASSQGGGTNQPQHF. CDR3 DNA sequence: TGTGCCAGCAGCCAAGGAGGTGGTACCAATCAGCCCCAGCATTTT.

The chain couples TRBV6-1 to TRBJ2-5; possible D gene TRBD2, 7 bases. The V and J ends lost 3 bases and 4 bases respectively, with 27 bases between them. Germline V gene sequence: CDR1 MNHNS, CDR2 SASEGT. The CDR3 sequence is 19 residues long. The CDR3 region has the DNA TGTGCCAGCAGTGAGGTGTGGGGGGGGCCAGTAACCGGCGGAGAGACCCAGTACTTC. This sequence encodes CASSEVWGGPVTGGETQYF.

As for this clonotype: This may be a read error, as it is one base from a much larger clone. The chain joins TRBV7-2 to TRBJ2-7; D remains unclear. The CDR3 consists of 14 residues. Between the trimmed V and J ends, which lost 1 base and 0 bases, there was a span of 7 bases. The germline V gene encodes CDR1 SGHTA and CDR2 FQGNSA. In DNA form, the CDR3 reads TGTGCCAGCAGCTTAGTGGTCAGCTCCTACGAGCAGTACTTC. Translating gives CASSLVVSSYEQYF.